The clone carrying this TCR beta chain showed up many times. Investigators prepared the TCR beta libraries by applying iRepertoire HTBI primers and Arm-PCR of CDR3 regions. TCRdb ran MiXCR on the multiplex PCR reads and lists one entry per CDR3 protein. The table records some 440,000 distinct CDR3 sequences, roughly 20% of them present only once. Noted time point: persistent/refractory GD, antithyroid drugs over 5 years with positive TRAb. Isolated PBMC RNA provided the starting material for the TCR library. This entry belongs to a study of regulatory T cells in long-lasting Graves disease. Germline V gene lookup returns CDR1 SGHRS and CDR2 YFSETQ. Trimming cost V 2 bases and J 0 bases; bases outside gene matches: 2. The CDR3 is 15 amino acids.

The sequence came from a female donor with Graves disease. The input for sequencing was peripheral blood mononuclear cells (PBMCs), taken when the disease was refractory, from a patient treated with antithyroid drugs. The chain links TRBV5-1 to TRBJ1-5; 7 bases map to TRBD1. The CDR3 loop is CASSFGDSSNQPQHF. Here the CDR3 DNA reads TGCGCCAGCAGCTTTGGGGACAGTAGCAATCAGCCCCAGCATTTT.